The source of this TCR beta chain is a study of CD8 T cells in ankylosing spondylitis. Study findings and constraints: Typical of ankylosing spondylitis blood, it appeared, was a TCR beta motif of eight highly homologous variants. Earlier studies detected some motif variants in reactive arthritis synovial fluid and blood. It was reported that disease-linked clones were significantly enriched in matched ankylosing spondylitis synovial fluid.

This clonotype was recorded many times. The antigen is unknown. V was clipped by 2 bases and J by 0 bases, with 11 bases between them. This CDR3 has 15 residues. CDR1 and CDR2 (germline): SGHVS, FNYEAQ. Via MiXCR, TCRdb re-called the 5' RACE reads, giving one row per CDR3 protein. The repertoire has some 220,000 distinct CDR3 sequences, about 7.3% of them found once; the top ten carry approximately 15%. This TCR derives from a male donor with ankylosing spondylitis. The chain carries TRBV7-6 and TRBJ2-7; D might be TRBD1 (6 bases). Sequenced sample: blood, either unsorted or a sorted T cell fraction (not recorded which). The CDR3 loop reads CASSLQDSYSYEQYF. The CDR3 DNA reads TGTGCCAGCAGCTTACAGGACAGTTACTCCTACGAGCAGTACTTC.